This TCR beta chain was documented in a study of cytomegalovirus exposure and HLA in healthy donors. PCR employed 60 Vbeta and 13 Jbeta primers. TCRdb's table, derived via immunoSEQ multiplex PCR, lists solely in-frame clones and lacks some. In the table there are over 150,000 clones, about 71% of which are singletons. Germline V gene data show CDR1 as SNHLY and CDR2 as FYNNEI. The CDR3 totals 14 residues. The junction had 5 bases not matched to a gene; V was cut back by 6 bases and J by 2 bases. Sequenced input: PBMCs. The rearrangement uses TRBV2 and TRBJ2-5; 8 bases line up with TRBD1. This sequence was found in a woman in her thirties or forties in good health and CMV-seropositive. The CDR3 reads CASSGDRGQETQYF. As DNA, the CDR3 is TGTGCCAGCAGCGGCGACAGGGGACAAGAGACCCAGTACTTC.